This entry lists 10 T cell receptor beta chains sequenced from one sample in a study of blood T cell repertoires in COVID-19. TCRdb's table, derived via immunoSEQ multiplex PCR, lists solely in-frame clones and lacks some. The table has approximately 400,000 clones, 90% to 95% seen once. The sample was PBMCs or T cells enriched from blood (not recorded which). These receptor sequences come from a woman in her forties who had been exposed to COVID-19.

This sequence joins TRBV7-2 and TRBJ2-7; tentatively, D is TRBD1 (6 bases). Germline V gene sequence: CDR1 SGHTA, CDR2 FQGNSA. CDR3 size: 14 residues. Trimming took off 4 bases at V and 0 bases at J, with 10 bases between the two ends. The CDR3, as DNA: TGTGCCAGCAGCTCCTCACAGGGCTCCTACGAGCAGTACTTC. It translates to CASSSSQGSYEQYF. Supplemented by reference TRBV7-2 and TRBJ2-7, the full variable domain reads GAGVSQSPSNKVTEKGKDVELRCDPISGHTALYWYRQSLGQGLEFLIYFQGNSAPDKSGLPSDRFSAERTGGSVSTLTIQRTQQEDSAVYLCASSSSQGSYEQYFGPGTRLTVT.

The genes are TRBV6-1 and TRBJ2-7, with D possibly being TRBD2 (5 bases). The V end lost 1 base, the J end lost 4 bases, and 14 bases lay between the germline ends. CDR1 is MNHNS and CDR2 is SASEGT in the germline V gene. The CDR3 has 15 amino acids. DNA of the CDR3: TGTGCCAGCAGTGAAGTGCCCAGCGGATATTACGAGCAGTACTTC. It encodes CASSEVPSGYYEQYF.

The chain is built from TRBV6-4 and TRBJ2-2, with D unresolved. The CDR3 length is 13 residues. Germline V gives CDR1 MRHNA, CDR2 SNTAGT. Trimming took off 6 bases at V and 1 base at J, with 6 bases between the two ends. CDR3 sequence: CASRRQNTGELFF. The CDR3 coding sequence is TGTGCCAGCAGACGACAGAACACCGGGGAGCTGTTTTTT.

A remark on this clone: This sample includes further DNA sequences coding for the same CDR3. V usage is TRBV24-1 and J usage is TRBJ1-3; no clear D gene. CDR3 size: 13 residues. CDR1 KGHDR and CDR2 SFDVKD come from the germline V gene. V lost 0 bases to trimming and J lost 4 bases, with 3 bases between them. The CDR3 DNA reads TGTGCCACCAGTGATTTGCGGGGAAACACCATATATTTT. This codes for CATSDLRGNTIYF.

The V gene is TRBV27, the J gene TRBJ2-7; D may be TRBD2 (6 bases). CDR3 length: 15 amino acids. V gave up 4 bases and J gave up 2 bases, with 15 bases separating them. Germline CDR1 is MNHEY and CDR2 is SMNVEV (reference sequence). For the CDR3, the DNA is TGTGCCAGCAGTTCCCGGGGCAGCGGGCCCTACGAGCAGTACTTC. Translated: CASSSRGSGPYEQYF.

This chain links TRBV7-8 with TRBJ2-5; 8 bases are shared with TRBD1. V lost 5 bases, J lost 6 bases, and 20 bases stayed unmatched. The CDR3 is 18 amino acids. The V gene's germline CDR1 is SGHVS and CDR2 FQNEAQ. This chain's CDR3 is CASSQWGDRNILQQTQYF. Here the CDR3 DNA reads TGTGCCAGCAGCCAGTGGGGGGACAGGAATATTTTGCAACAGACCCAGTACTTC. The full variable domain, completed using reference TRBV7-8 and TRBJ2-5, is GAGVSQSPRYKVAKRGQDVALRCDPISGHVSLFWYQQALGQGPEFLTYFQNEAQLDKSGLPSDRFFAERPEGSVSTLKIQRTQQEDSAVYLCASSQWGDRNILQQTQYFGPGTRLLVL.

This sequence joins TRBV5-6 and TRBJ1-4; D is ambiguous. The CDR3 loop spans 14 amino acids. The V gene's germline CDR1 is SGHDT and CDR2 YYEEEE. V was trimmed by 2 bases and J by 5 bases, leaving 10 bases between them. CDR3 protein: CASSFGLNNEKLFF. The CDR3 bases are TGTGCCAGCAGCTTTGGGCTGAACAATGAAAAACTGTTTTTT. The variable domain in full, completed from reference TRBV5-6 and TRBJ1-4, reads DAGVTQSPTHLIKTRGQQVTLRCSPKSGHDTVSWYQQALGQGPQFIFQYYEEEERQRGNFPDRFSGHQFPNYSSELNVNALLLGDSALYLCASSFGLNNEKLFFGSGTQLSVL.

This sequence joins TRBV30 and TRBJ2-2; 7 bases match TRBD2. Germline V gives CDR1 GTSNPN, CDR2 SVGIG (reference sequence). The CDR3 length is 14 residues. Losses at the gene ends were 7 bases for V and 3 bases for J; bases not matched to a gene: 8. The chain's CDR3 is CAYIPREDTGELFF. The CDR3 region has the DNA TGTGCCTATATTCCCCGGGAGGACACCGGGGAGCTGTTTTTT.

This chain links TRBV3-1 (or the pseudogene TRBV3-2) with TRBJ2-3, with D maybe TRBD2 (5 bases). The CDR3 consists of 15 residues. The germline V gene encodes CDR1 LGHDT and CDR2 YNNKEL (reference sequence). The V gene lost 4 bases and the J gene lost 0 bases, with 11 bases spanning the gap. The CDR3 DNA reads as TGTGCCAGCAGCCCGGGGTTCTCTAGCACAGATACGCAGTATTTT. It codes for CASSPGFSSTDTQYF.

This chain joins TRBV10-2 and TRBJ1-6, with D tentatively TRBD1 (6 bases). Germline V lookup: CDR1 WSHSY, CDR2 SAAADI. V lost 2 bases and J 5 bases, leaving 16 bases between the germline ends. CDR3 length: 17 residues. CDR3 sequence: CASSERLGGPNNSPLHF. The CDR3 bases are TGCGCCAGCAGTGAGCGCCTGGGGGGGCCCAATAATTCACCCCTCCACTTT.